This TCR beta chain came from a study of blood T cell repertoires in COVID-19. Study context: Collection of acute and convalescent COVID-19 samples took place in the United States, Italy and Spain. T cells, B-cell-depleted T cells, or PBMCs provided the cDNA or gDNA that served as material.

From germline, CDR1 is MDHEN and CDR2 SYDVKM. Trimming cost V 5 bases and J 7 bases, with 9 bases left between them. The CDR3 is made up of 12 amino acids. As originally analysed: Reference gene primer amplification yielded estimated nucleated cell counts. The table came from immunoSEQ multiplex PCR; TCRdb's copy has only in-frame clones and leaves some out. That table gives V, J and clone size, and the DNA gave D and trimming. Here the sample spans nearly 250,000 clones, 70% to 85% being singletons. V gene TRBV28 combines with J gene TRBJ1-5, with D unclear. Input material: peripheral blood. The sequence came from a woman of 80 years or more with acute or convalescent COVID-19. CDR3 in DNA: TGTGCCAGCAGTGGCGCGGGACAGCCCCAGCATTTT. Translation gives CASSGAGQPQHF.